This T cell receptor beta chain was profiled in a study of technical replicates of blood from a few donors. V was shortened by 4 bases and J by 3 bases, with 7 bases between the two germline ends. There are 13 residues in the CDR3. Germline V gene lookup returns CDR1 SGHDT and CDR2 YYEEEE. The protocol was immunoSEQ multiplex PCR, while the TCRdb copy is restricted to in-frame clones and leaves out a portion. Of tens of thousands of clones in the sample, 85% to 95% are singletons; the top ten hold under 5.5%. The rearrangement joins TRBV5-6 to TRBJ2-2; D is unresolved. Source material: PBMCs. This TCR came from a human donor in good health. Some clones in this sample may be carry-over from other donors' samples. CDR3 sequence (DNA): TGTGCCAGCAGCCGCGAGTACACCGGGGAGCTGTTTTTT. This gives the protein CASSREYTGELFF.